This TCR beta chain was sequenced for a study of cytomegalovirus exposure and HLA in healthy donors. Findings and caveats of the study: The listing of 150 to 200 TCR beta chains classed them as cytomegalovirus-associated. The authors later found most CMV-associated TCR beta chains appeared HLA-restricted.

On this clone: Antigen: not known.

This CDR3 is built from 17 residues. The germline V gene encodes CDR1 SGDLS and CDR2 YYNGEE. Trimming pared 0 bases from V and 5 bases from J, leaving 18 bases between. With 60 Vbeta and 13 Jbeta primers, the PCR was carried out. Assay used: immunoSEQ multiplex PCR; TCRdb lists only in-frame clones, some missing. The repertoire has more than 85,000 clones, about 13% of them found once; the top ten carry approximately 15%. The sample taken for sequencing was PBMCs. This sequence originates from a man aged 35 to 55 in good health and CMV-seropositive. The V and J genes are TRBV9 and TRBJ2-1, with D possibly matching TRBD1 (6 bases). Here the CDR3 reads CASSVDLARGSNNEQFF. The CDR3, as DNA: TGTGCCAGCAGCGTAGACTTAGCAAGGGGGTCCAACAATGAGCAGTTCTTC.